Each of the 16 T cell receptor beta chains below was sequenced from the same sample in a study of OX40 agonist ivuxolimab in advanced cancers. Sequenced by immunoSEQ multiplex PCR; TCRdb stores in-frame clones only, minus some. The table has 99,000 or so clones, over 75% seen once; the top ten hold 0.31%. The sample was CD4+ or CD8+ T cells sorted from blood, taken in a trial of the OX40 agonist ivuxolimab. The receptors were gathered from an adult with an advanced solid tumor such as melanoma, head and neck, liver or kidney cancer.

The J gene is TRBJ2-2, the V gene TRBV9; possible D gene TRBD1, 6 bases. V was clipped by 0 bases and J by 7 bases, with 16 bases between them. CDR1 and CDR2 (germline): SGDLS, YYNGEE. CDR3 length equals 16 residues. This chain's CDR3 is CASSVATGARVGELFF. CDR3 coding DNA: TGTGCCAGCAGCGTAGCGACAGGCGCTCGGGTCGGGGAGCTGTTTTTT.

V usage is TRBV19 and J usage is TRBJ2-1; 10 nucleotides match TRBD2. Germline-derived CDR1 and CDR2 are LNHDA and SQIVND (reference sequence). CDR3 length: 20 amino acids. Germline trimming cut 5 bases from V and 0 bases from J; bases unmatched to any gene: 16. The CDR3 reads CASSPMRLAGQPNSYNEQFF. DNA of the CDR3: TGTGCCAGTAGTCCCATGAGACTAGCGGGTCAACCTAACTCCTACAATGAGCAGTTCTTC.

The rearrangement uses TRBV6-5 and TRBJ1-5; no clear D gene. Trimming removed 6 bases at V and 8 bases at J, with 14 bases between. The germline CDR1 and CDR2 sequences are MNHEY and SVGAGI. The CDR3 consists of 13 residues. The CDR3 sequence is CASRGSEFEPQHF. CDR3 nucleotides: TGTGCCAGCAGGGGCTCCGAGTTCGAGCCCCAGCATTTT.

The table lists this clone with a count of one. The chain uses TRBV2 and TRBJ1-5, with D perhaps TRBD1 (6 bases). The ends were cut back, 6 bases at V and 1 base at J, with 16 bases in the middle. CDR1 and CDR2 (germline): SNHLY, FYNNEI. The CDR3 runs 16 residues. The CDR3 bases are TGTGCCAGCAGCCAGAAAGGGGGAGGAAGCAATCAGCCCCAGCATTTT. Translating gives CASSQKGGGSNQPQHF.

The V gene is TRBV19, the J gene TRBJ2-1, with 11 bases lining up with TRBD2. Germline V CDR1 and CDR2: LNHDA, SQIVND (reference sequence). There are 17 residues in the CDR3. Losses at the gene ends were 3 bases for V and 0 bases for J; bases not matched to a gene: 4. Here the CDR3 DNA reads TGTGCCAGTAGTATTAGTACTAGCGGGAGCTCCTACAATGAGCAGTTCTTC. It is translated as CASSISTSGSSYNEQFF.

The chain links TRBV10-1 to TRBJ2-3, with 7 bases matching TRBD2. Losses at the gene ends were 3 bases for V and 1 base for J; bases not matched to a gene: 1. In germline, CDR1 is WNHNN, CDR2 SYGVQD (reference sequence). This CDR3 comprises 14 residues. The CDR3 nucleotides read TGCGCCAGCAGTGACACTAGCGGCACAGATACGCAGTATTTT. It is translated as CASSDTSGTDTQYF.

The sample holds one count of this clone. V usage is TRBV7-3 and J usage is TRBJ2-1; 10 nucleotides line up with TRBD2. From germline, CDR1 is SGHTA and CDR2 FQGTGA. This CDR3 is built from 16 residues. V was clipped by 0 bases and J by 7 bases; unmatched bases: 6. CDR3 residues: CASSLTPSGRGNEQFF. In DNA, the CDR3 is TGTGCCAGCAGCTTAACCCCTAGCGGGAGAGGGAATGAGCAGTTCTTC.

The chain links TRBV5-6 to TRBJ2-1, with 10 positions matching TRBD2. The CDR3 is 14 amino acids. The germline gives CDR1 SGHDT, CDR2 YYEEEE. V dropped 5 bases and J dropped 2; count of bases not matched to a gene: 1. CDR3 region: CASRLAGTYNEQFF. The CDR3, as DNA: TGTGCCAGCAGACTAGCGGGGACCTACAATGAGCAGTTCTTC. Complete variable domain (other parts from reference TRBV5-6 and TRBJ2-1): DAGVTQSPTHLIKTRGQQVTLRCSPKSGHDTVSWYQQALGQGPQFIFQYYEEEERQRGNFPDRFSGHQFPNYSSELNVNALLLGDSALYLCASRLAGTYNEQFFGPGTRLTVL.

CDR3 amino acids: CASSGGQGNQPQHF. The CDR3 coding sequence is TGTGCCAGCAGTGGGGGACAGGGGAATCAGCCCCAGCATTTT. The chain uses TRBV2 and TRBJ1-5, with 10 bases fitting TRBD1. The CDR3 covers 14 residues. CDR1 and CDR2 from the germline V gene are SNHLY and FYNNEI. V dropped 4 bases and J dropped 4; count of bases not matched to a gene: 1. The entire variable domain, with the rest obtained from reference TRBV2 and TRBJ1-5, is as follows: EPEVTQTPSHQVTQMGQEVILRCVPISNHLYFYWYRQILGQKVEFLVSFYNNEISEKSEIFDDQFSVERPDGSNFTLKIRSTKLEDSAMYFCASSGGQGNQPQHFGDGTRLSIL.

The chain uses TRBV6-6 and TRBJ2-7, with D possibly TRBD1 on 6 matching bases. Germline CDR1 and CDR2: MNHNY and SVGAGI (reference sequence). The CDR3 loop spans 14 amino acids. The ends were cut back, 5 bases at V and 2 bases at J, with 13 bases in the middle. CDR3 residues: CASSQNSGAYEQYF. CDR3 coding DNA: TGTGCCAGCAGTCAAAACTCAGGGGCCTACGAGCAGTACTTC.

The rearrangement joins TRBV5-1 to TRBJ2-1; TRBD1 agrees at 11 bases. This CDR3 is built from 14 residues. V was clipped by 2 bases and J by 10 bases; unmatched bases: 5. The germline V gene has CDR1 SGHRS and CDR2 YFSETQ. The CDR3 region is CASSFLDRGREQFF. The CDR3 region has the DNA TGCGCCAGCAGCTTTCTGGACAGGGGGCGCGAGCAGTTCTTC.

This clone showed up just a few times. The chain carries TRBV18 and TRBJ2-7; a possible D gene is TRBD1 (6 bases). CDR3 length: 15 residues. V was cut by 5 bases and J by 6 bases, with 20 bases left in between. The germline V gene has CDR1 KGHSH and CDR2 LQKENI. CDR3 DNA: TGTGCCAGCTCATCGGACGGTCAGGGGAACCGCGAGCAGTACTTC. Translating it yields CASSSDGQGNREQYF.

The chain has TRBV7-2 and TRBJ2-1; maybe TRBD2 (5 bases). Germline-derived CDR1 and CDR2 are SGHTA and FQGNSA. V was cut by 3 bases and J by 0 bases, with 9 bases left in between. The CDR3 extends over 15 amino acids. The CDR3 coding sequence is TGTGCCAGCAGCTTTAGCGAGAGCTCCTACAATGAGCAGTTCTTC. Translating it yields CASSFSESSYNEQFF.

The J gene is TRBJ2-1, the V gene TRBV7-8; the D call may be TRBD1 or TRBD2 (5 bases each). CDR1 and CDR2 from the germline V gene are SGHVS and FQNEAQ. V lost 4 bases, J lost 5 bases, and 12 bases lay in between. The CDR3 has 14 amino acids. In DNA form, the CDR3 reads TGTGCCAGCAGCTGGGGGACGGTAAACAATGAGCAGTTCTTC. Its protein product is CASSWGTVNNEQFF.

CDR3 loop: CASSSGQGVLYGYTF. The CDR3 bases are TGTGCCAGCAGTTCTGGTCAGGGGGTTCTCTATGGCTACACCTTC. The chain is built from TRBV28 and TRBJ1-2; 7 bases match TRBD1. V lost 4 bases and J lost 4; bases outside the gene matches: 9. This CDR3 region has 15 residues. Germline CDR1 MDHEN, CDR2 SYDVKM.

This clone was observed a single time. The chain joins TRBV18 to TRBJ2-1, with 7 bases identical to TRBD1. The CDR3 loop spans 15 amino acids. The junction had 6 bases not matched to a gene; V was cut back by 3 bases and J by 4 bases. Per the germline V gene, CDR1 is KGHSH and CDR2 is LQKENI. The CDR3 region has the DNA TGTGCCAGCTCACCGGGGGACAGAGTATACAATGAGCAGTTCTTC. Its protein product is CASSPGDRVYNEQFF.